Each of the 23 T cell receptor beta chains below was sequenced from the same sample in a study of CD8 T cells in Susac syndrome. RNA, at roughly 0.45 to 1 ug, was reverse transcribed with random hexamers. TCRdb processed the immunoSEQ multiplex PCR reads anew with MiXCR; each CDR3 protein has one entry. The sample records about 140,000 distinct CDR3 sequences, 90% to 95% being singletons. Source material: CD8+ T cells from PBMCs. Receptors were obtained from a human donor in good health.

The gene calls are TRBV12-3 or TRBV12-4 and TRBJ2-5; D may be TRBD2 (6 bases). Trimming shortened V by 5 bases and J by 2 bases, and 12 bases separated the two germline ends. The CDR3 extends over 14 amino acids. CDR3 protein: CASSPIAEQETQYF. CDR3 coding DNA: TGTGCCAGCAGTCCTATAGCGGAACAAGAGACCCAGTACTTC.

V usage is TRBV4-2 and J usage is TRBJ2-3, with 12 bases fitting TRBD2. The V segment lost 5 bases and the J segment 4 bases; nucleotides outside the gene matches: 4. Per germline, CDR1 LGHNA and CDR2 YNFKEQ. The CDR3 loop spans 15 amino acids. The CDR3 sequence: CASSFRLAGADTQYF. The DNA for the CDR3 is TGTGCCAGCAGCTTCCGACTAGCGGGAGCAGATACGCAGTATTTT.

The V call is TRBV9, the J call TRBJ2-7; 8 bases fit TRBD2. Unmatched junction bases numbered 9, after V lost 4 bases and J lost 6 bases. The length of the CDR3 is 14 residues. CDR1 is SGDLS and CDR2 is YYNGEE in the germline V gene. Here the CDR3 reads CASSTAGLAGEQYF. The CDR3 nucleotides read TGTGCCAGCAGCACCGCCGGGCTAGCGGGCGAGCAGTACTTC.

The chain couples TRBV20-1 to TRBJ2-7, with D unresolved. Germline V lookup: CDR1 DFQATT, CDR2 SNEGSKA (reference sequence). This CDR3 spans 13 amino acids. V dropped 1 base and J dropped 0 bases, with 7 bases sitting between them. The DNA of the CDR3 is TGCAGTGCTAGAGGGAAGAGCTCCTACGAGCAGTACTTC. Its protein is CSARGKSSYEQYF.

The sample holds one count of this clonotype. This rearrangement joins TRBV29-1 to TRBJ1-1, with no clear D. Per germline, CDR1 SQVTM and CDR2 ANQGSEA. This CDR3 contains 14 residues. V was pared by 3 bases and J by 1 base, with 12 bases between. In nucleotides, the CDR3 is TGCAGCGTTGAGGAAACGGACGGGAACACTGAAGCTTTCTTT. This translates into CSVEETDGNTEAFF. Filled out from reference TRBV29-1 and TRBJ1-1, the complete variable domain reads SAVISQKPSRDICQRGTSLTIQCQVDSQVTMMFWYRQQPGQSLTLIATANQGSEATYESGFVIDKFPISRPNLTFSTLTVSNMSPEDSSIYLCSVEETDGNTEAFFGQGTRLTVV.

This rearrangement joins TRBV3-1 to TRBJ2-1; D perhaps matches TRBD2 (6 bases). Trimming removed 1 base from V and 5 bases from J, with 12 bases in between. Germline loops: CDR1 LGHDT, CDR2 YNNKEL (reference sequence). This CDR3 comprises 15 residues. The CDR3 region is CASSQGSAGNNEQFF. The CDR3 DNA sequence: TGTGCCAGCAGCCAAGGGTCAGCGGGTAACAATGAGCAGTTCTTC.

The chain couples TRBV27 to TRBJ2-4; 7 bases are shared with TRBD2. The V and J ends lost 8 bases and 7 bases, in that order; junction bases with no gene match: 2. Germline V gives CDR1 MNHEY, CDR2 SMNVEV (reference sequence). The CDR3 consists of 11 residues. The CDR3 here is CASWEGNIQYF. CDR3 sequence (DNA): TGTGCCAGCTGGGAGGGGAACATTCAGTACTTC.

CDR3 amino acids: CASKETSGYNEQFF. Written as DNA, the CDR3 is TGTGCCAGCAAGGAGACTAGCGGTTACAATGAGCAGTTCTTC. This chain uses TRBV27 with TRBJ2-1, with 9 bases identical to TRBD2. CDR3 size: 14 residues. Germline V gene sequence: CDR1 MNHEY, CDR2 SMNVEV (reference sequence). Trimming cost V 7 bases and J 4 bases; bases outside gene matches: 5.

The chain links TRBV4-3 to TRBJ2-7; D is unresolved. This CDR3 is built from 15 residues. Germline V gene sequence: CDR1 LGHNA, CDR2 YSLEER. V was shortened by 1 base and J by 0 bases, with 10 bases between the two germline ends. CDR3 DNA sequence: TGCGCCAGCAGCCAAGGGGCAGTCCTCTCCTACGAGCAGTACTTC. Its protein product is CASSQGAVLSYEQYF.

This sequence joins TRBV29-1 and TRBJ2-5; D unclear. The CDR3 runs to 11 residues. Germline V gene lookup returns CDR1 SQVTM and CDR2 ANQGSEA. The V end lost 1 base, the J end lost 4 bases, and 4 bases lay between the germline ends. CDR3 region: CSVEGIETQYF. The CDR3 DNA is TGCAGCGTTGAAGGGATAGAGACCCAGTACTTC.

The chain's CDR3 is CASTTGARNTEAFF. The CDR3 DNA reads TGTGCCAGCACGACAGGGGCTCGGAACACTGAAGCTTTCTTT. This chain links TRBV27 with TRBJ1-1, with 8 positions matching TRBD1. Per germline, CDR1 MNHEY and CDR2 SMNVEV (reference sequence). The V gene end was trimmed by 7 bases and the J gene end by 1 base; junction bases not matched to a gene: 5. This CDR3 spans 14 amino acids.

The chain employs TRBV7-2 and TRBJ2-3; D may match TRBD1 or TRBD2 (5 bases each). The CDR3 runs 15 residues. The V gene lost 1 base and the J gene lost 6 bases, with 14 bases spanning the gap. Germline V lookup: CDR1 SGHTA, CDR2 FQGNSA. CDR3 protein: CASSLGARRGDTQYF. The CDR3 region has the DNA TGTGCCAGCAGCTTAGGGGCTCGACGGGGCGATACGCAGTATTTT.

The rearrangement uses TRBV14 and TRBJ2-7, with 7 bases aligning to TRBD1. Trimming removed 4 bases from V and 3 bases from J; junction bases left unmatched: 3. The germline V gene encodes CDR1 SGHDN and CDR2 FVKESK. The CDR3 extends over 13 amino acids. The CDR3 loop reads CASSPRDSYEQYF. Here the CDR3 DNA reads TGTGCCAGCAGCCCCCGGGACAGCTACGAGCAGTACTTC. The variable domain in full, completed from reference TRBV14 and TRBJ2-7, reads EAGVTQFPSHSVIEKGQTVTLRCDPISGHDNLYWYRRVMGKEIKFLLHFVKESKQDESGMPNNRFLAERTGGTYSTLKVQPAELEDSGVYFCASSPRDSYEQYFGPGTRLTVT.

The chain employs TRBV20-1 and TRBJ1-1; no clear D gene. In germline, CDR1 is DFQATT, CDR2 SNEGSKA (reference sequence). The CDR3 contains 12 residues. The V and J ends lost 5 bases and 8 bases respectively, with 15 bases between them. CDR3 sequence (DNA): TGCAGTGCTCTAGACGGGTTGGGAGAAGCTTTCTTT. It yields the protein CSALDGLGEAFF.

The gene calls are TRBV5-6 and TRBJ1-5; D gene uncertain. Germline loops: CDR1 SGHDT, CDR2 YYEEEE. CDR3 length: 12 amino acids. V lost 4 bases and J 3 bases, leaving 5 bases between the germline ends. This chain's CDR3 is CASSAYNQPQHF. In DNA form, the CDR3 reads TGTGCCAGCAGCGCGTACAATCAGCCCCAGCATTTT.

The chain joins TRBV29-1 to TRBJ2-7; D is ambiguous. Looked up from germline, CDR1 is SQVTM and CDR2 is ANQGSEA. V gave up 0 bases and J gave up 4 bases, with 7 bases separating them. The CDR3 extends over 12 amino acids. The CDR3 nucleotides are TGCAGCGTTGAAGATAACCAGTACGAGCAGTACTTC. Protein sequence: CSVEDNQYEQYF.

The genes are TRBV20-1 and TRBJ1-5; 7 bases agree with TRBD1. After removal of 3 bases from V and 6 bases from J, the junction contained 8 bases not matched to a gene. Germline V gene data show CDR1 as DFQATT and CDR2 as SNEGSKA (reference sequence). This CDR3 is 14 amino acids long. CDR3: CSASTGESGQPQHF. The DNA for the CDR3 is TGCAGTGCTAGTACAGGGGAGTCGGGTCAGCCCCAGCATTTT.

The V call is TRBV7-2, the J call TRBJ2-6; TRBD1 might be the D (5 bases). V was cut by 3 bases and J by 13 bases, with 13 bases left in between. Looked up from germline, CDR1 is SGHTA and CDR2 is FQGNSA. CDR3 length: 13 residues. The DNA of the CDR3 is TGTGCCAGCAGCTTGGGGCCCCTGGAGGTCCTGACTTTC. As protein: CASSLGPLEVLTF.

The CDR3 loop is CASSASGGNTEAFF. In DNA, the CDR3 is TGTGCCAGCAGCGCCTCAGGGGGAAATACTGAAGCTTTCTTT. The chain uses TRBV9 and TRBJ1-1, with 7 bases that match TRBD1. CDR3 length: 14 residues. J lost 5 bases, V lost 3 bases, and 7 bases had no gene match. Germline CDR1 and CDR2: SGDLS and YYNGEE. The whole variable domain, remainder taken from reference TRBV9 and TRBJ1-1, is DSGVTQTPKHLITATGQRVTLRCSPRSGDLSVYWYQQSLDQGLQFLIQYYNGEERAKGNILERFSAQQFPDLHSELNLSSLELGDSALYFCASSASGGNTEAFFGQGTRLTVV.

The CDR3 reads CASSPTSSYNEQFF. The DNA for the CDR3 is TGTGCCAGCAGCCCGACATCCTCCTACAATGAGCAGTTCTTC. The chain couples TRBV14 to TRBJ2-1; D gene unclear. The CDR3 covers 14 residues. The V end was cut by 4 bases, the J end by 0 bases, with 7 bases between. Germline CDR1 is SGHDN and CDR2 is FVKESK.

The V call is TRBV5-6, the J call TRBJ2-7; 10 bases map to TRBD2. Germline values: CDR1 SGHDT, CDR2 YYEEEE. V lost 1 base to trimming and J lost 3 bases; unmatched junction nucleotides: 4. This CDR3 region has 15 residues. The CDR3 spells CASSLFGLAVYEQYF. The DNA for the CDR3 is TGTGCCAGCAGCTTGTTTGGACTAGCGGTCTACGAGCAGTACTTC. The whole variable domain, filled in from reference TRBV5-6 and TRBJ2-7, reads DAGVTQSPTHLIKTRGQQVTLRCSPKSGHDTVSWYQQALGQGPQFIFQYYEEEERQRGNFPDRFSGHQFPNYSSELNVNALLLGDSALYLCASSLFGLAVYEQYFGPGTRLTVT.

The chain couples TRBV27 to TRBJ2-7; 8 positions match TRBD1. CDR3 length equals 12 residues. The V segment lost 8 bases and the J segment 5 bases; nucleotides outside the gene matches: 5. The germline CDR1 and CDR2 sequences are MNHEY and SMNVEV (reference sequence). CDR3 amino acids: CASGSGGDEQYF. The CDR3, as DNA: TGTGCCAGCGGATCAGGGGGCGACGAGCAGTACTTC.

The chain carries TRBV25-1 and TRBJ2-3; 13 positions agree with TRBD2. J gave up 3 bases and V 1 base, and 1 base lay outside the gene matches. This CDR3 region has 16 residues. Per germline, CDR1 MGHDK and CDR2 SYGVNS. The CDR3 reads CASSEWGLAGTDTQYF. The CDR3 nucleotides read TGTGCCAGCAGTGAATGGGGACTAGCGGGAACAGATACGCAGTATTTT. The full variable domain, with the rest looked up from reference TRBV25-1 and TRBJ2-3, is EADIYQTPRYLVIGTGKKITLECSQTMGHDKMYWYQQDPGMELHLIHYSYGVNSTEKGDLSSESTVSRIRTEHFPLTLESARPSHTSQYLCASSEWGLAGTDTQYFGPGTRLTVL.